These 17 T cell receptor beta chains were all obtained from the same sample, sequenced in a study of blood T cell repertoires in COVID-19. Clones were read by immunoSEQ multiplex PCR, and TCRdb kept only the in-frame ones, dropping some. The sample lists over 150,000 clones, approximately 73% occurring once. Sample: peripheral blood. Receptors were obtained from a woman of 80 years or more with acute or convalescent COVID-19.

The gene calls are TRBV6-2 or TRBV6-3 and TRBJ1-1, with 7 positions matching TRBD1. Losses at the gene ends were 2 bases for V and 7 bases for J; bases not matched to a gene: 10. CDR3 length equals 15 residues. Per germline, CDR1 MNHEY and CDR2 SVGEGT. The CDR3 DNA follows: TGTGCCAGCAGTTACGGGGGCGAGGGGGCCCTTGAAGCTTTCTTT. Amino acid sequence: CASSYGGEGALEAFF.

The genes are TRBV12-3 or TRBV12-4 and TRBJ1-1; D is unclear. The ends were cut back, 10 bases at V and 6 bases at J, with 18 bases in the middle. This CDR3 region has 13 residues. CDR3 in amino acids: CATNTPPGAEAFF. Written as DNA, the CDR3 is TGTGCCACCAATACCCCCCCGGGTGCTGAAGCTTTCTTT.

In the case of this clone: One end of the junction fails to match germline, which may point to a read error. The chain employs TRBV7-7 and TRBJ2-2; TRBD1 agrees at 10 bases. This CDR3 has 17 residues. CDR1 and CDR2 from the germline V gene are SSHAT and FNYEAQ (reference sequence). In nucleotides, the CDR3 is TGTGCTAGCAGCTTAGCGACAGGGGGCTTTGGCACCGGGGAGCTGTTTTTT. Protein product: CASSLATGGFGTGELFF.

This clone turned up a few times. The chain carries TRBV5-1 and TRBJ2-3; D may be TRBD2 (5 bases). The ends were cut back, 5 bases at V and 0 bases at J, with 10 bases in the middle. This CDR3 region has 14 residues. Germline V gene sequence: CDR1 SGHRS, CDR2 YFSETQ. CDR3 bases: TGCGCCAGCAGTAGCGTTTCTAGCACAGATACGCAGTATTTT. This sequence encodes CASSSVSSTDTQYF. Complete variable domain (other parts from reference TRBV5-1 and TRBJ2-3): KAGVTQTPRYLIKTRGQQVTLSCSPISGHRSVSWYQQTPGQGLQFLFEYFSETQRNKGNFPGRFSGRQFSNSRSEMNVSTLELGDSALYLCASSSVSSTDTQYFGPGTRLTVL.

In its sample, this clone was seen a few times. The genes are TRBV25-1 and TRBJ2-7, with 9 bases lining up with TRBD1. This CDR3 is built from 13 residues. CDR1 is MGHDK and CDR2 is SYGVNS in the germline V gene. V was clipped by 6 bases and J by 4 bases; unmatched bases: 4. The CDR3: CASRDRGTYEQYF. As DNA, the CDR3 is TGTGCCAGCAGGGACAGGGGAACTTACGAGCAGTACTTC.

The chain carries TRBV3-1 (or the pseudogene TRBV3-2) and TRBJ1-1, with D tentatively TRBD1 (5 bases). The CDR3 loop spans 16 amino acids. Germline CDR1 reads LGHDT; CDR2 reads YNNKEL (reference sequence). The germline V and J ends were trimmed by 2 bases and 5 bases, with 18 bases remaining between them. The CDR3 here is CASSQPSTGGNTEAFF. In DNA form, the CDR3 reads TGTGCCAGCAGCCAACCCAGTACAGGAGGGAATACTGAAGCTTTCTTT.

The chain links TRBV10-3 to TRBJ1-2, with a tentative D call TRBD1 (5 bases). CDR1 and CDR2 (germline): ENHRY, SYGVKD. V shed 4 bases and J shed 8 bases, with 11 bases lying between them. The CDR3 sequence is 12 residues long. CDR3 nucleotide sequence: TGTGCCATCAGTGCCAGGGAGGGCGGCTACACCTTC. This codes for CAISAREGGYTF.

This rearrangement joins TRBV6-5 to TRBJ1-3; D ambiguous. Between the trimmed V and J ends, which lost 7 bases and 1 base, there was a span of 8 bases. The germline CDR1 and CDR2 sequences are MNHEY and SVGAGI. The CDR3 totals 13 residues. For the CDR3, the DNA is TGTGCCAGCAAGGAGGGATCTGGAAACACCATATATTTT. It yields the protein CASKEGSGNTIYF.

Only a few counts were recorded for this clone. The J gene is TRBJ1-1, the V gene TRBV27; no clear D. The CDR3 length is 14 residues. CDR1 is MNHEY and CDR2 is SMNVEV in the germline V gene (reference sequence). Trimming shortened V by 5 bases and J by 0 bases, and 10 bases separated the two germline ends. CDR3 nucleotide sequence: TGTGCCAGCAGTAAACTCCGGGTGAACACTGAAGCTTTCTTT. This codes for CASSKLRVNTEAFF.

The chain links TRBV9 to TRBJ2-7; D possibly corresponds to TRBD2 (6 bases). Germline V gene lookup returns CDR1 SGDLS and CDR2 YYNGEE. V lost 1 base to trimming and J lost 3 bases, with 17 bases between them. This CDR3 comprises 16 residues. CDR3 residues: CASSVSASGPYYEQYF. Written as DNA, the CDR3 is TGTGCCAGCAGCGTAAGCGCGAGCGGGCCCTACTACGAGCAGTACTTC.

The chain is built from TRBV7-3 and TRBJ2-1, with 12 bases aligning to TRBD2. The CDR3 has 16 amino acids. Germline trimming cut 5 bases from V and 9 bases from J; bases unmatched to any gene: 11. CDR1 and CDR2 from the germline V gene are SGHTA and FQGTGA. CDR3 in amino acids: CASSIQPTSGGTEQFF. The CDR3 coding sequence is TGTGCCAGCAGCATACAGCCGACTAGCGGGGGTACTGAGCAGTTCTTC.

This clone was seen only once. V gene TRBV29-1 combines with J gene TRBJ2-1; D is unresolved. Trimming left V 5 bases short and J 8 bases short, with 7 bases between. Per the germline V gene, CDR1 is SQVTM and CDR2 is ANQGSEA. The CDR3 runs 10 residues. The CDR3: CSVYSYEQFF. CDR3 DNA: TGCAGCGTTTACAGTTATGAGCAGTTCTTC.

The sample holds a few counts of this clone. The chain combines TRBV12-3 or TRBV12-4 with TRBJ2-7; 8 bases match TRBD2. The junction had 3 bases not matched to a gene; V was cut back by 5 bases and J by 3 bases. The CDR3 runs 13 residues. CDR3 residues: CASSETSVYEQYF. CDR3 in DNA: TGTGCCAGCAGTGAGACTAGCGTCTACGAGCAGTACTTC.

The J gene is TRBJ1-5, the V gene TRBV6-6, with D possibly TRBD1 on 6 matching bases. The CDR3 sequence is 16 residues long. Trimming cost V 6 bases and J 6 bases, with 21 bases left between them. Germline lookup yields CDR1 MNHNY and CDR2 SVGAGI (reference sequence). The CDR3 here is CASSSYPSGAGQPQHF. CDR3 DNA sequence: TGTGCCAGCAGCTCCTACCCCTCAGGGGCGGGTCAGCCCCAGCATTTT.

The chain joins TRBV19 to TRBJ2-7, with 9 bases lining up with TRBD1. Per the germline V gene, CDR1 is LNHDA and CDR2 is SQIVND (reference sequence). This CDR3 region has 16 residues. V shed 3 bases and J 0 bases; nucleotides not matched to a gene: 6. The CDR3 nucleotides read TGTGCCAGTAGTATCTCCGGGACAGGGTTCTCCTACGAGCAGTACTTC. It codes for CASSISGTGFSYEQYF. Full variable domain (remainder filled in from reference TRBV19 and TRBJ2-7): DGGITQSPKYLFRKEGQNVTLSCEQNLNHDAMYWYRQDPGQGLRLIYYSQIVNDFQKGDIAEGYSVSREKKESFPLTVTSAQKNPTAFYLCASSISGTGFSYEQYFGPGTRLTVT.

V gene TRBV9 combines with J gene TRBJ2-5, with 10 bases fitting TRBD2. CDR1 is SGDLS and CDR2 is YYNGEE in the germline V gene. V was pared by 0 bases and J by 3 bases, with 5 bases of the junction left unmatched. This CDR3 has 16 amino acids. CDR3 sequence reads: CASSVVGTSGKETQYF. CDR3 bases: TGTGCCAGCAGCGTAGTAGGAACTAGCGGGAAAGAGACCCAGTACTTC.

The chain uses TRBV21-1 and TRBJ1-4; no DNA check was done on the table's D call, TRBD1. TRBV21-1 is an annotated pseudogene. This CDR3 has 12 residues. The CDR3 protein is CASSKRTPRLFF. CDR3 DNA sequence: TGTGCCAGCAGCAAACGGACACCGAGGTTGTTTTTT.